Given below is one T cell receptor (beta chain) in context. This clone was seen only a few times. Its recognized antigen is unknown. There are no base qualities to consult, and no much larger clone falls within one base. TCRbeta CDR3 regions were sequenced with the immunoSEQ Assay. After extraction, genomic DNA underwent amplification by bias-controlled multiplex PCR, followed by high-throughput sequencing. In the authors' own workflow: Collapsing and filtering of sequences were performed to quantify the absolute abundance of each unique TCRbeta CDR3 region. T cell fraction was estimated by normalization of TCRbeta template counts to usable DNA, with usable DNA being measured through amplification of reference genes present in all nucleated cells. Repertoire TCRs were annotated as SARS-CoV-2-specific when V gene, CDR3 amino acid sequence and J gene were exactly matched to a known reactive TCR set. MIRA supplied the reference SARS-CoV-2 TCR set, which was filtered for enrichment in COVID-19-positive ImmuneCODE repertoires so that public or cross-reactive TCRs were removed. Using the MIRA antigens, annotated TCRs were further analysed by specific ORF or by position within an ORF. Depth was the summed frequency of annotated unique rearrangements, while breadth was defined as annotated unique rearrangements over total unique productive rearrangements. Group comparisons of TCR breadth used two-sided Wilcoxon rank-sum tests. Drawn from immuneACCESS, this table holds only the in-frame rearrangements with V and J called that TCRdb kept. Clones are partly lost; checked studies trace under half to an unresolved V gene and leave the rest unexplained. Clone size and the V and J calls come from that table; the DNA yielded D and trimming. Recorded for this sample are about 350,000 clones; roughly nine tenths of them occurred a single time. The top ten clonotypes cover roughly 3.9% of the sample.

The sample belongs to a study of Ad26.COV2.S vaccination and SARS-CoV-2 variants (dated by TCRdb to the early 2020s). General notes on the study: TCRbeta repertoire sequencing was used to assess the specificity and breadth of SARS-CoV-2-reactive T cell receptors after Ad26.COV2.S vaccination. A total of 32 samples were included in the TCR-sequenced set, comprising some 20 Ad26.COV2.S vaccine recipients, 5 placebo recipients and 8 SARS-CoV-2 convalescent individuals. Paper-wide results and their limitations: Comparable non-spike TCR breadth was observed between vaccine and placebo recipients, consistent with only spike being contained in the vaccine. According to the authors, total T cell responses may have been underestimated by the TCR breadth and depth analyses. Higher spike-specific TCR breadth was observed in Ad26.COV2.S recipients than in placebo recipients (P = 0.0014). Substantial breadth of spike-specific CD8+ and CD4+ T cell responses was reported after vaccination.

In light of the paper, this sample's time point label describes: individuals recovered from natural SARS-CoV-2 infection. Its CDR3 holds 14 amino acids, cysteine through phenylalanine. The DNA shown is the 42-base CDR3, in frame from base 1. As encoded in the germline V gene, CDR1 is SNHLY while CDR2 is FYNNEI. V gives up 5 bases and J gives up 4 bases, and the segment between their germline ends measures 14 bases. The sequence derives from a human donor who had recovered from COVID-19. Specimen: peripheral blood, collected after recovery from COVID-19. Rearrangement joined TRBV2 to TRBJ1-2; the D gene is not confidently resolved. The DNA sequence follows: TGTGCCAGCAGTACTAGGGCTGTCGGCTATGGCTACACCTTC. Translation gives CASSTRAVGYGYTF. Where the CDR3 stops, the reference TRBV2 and TRBJ1-2 genes take over; the full variable domain is EPEVTQTPSHQVTQMGQEVILRCVPISNHLYFYWYRQILGQKVEFLVSFYNNEISEKSEIFDDQFSVERPDGSNFTLKIRSTKLEDSAMYFCASSTRAVGYGYTFGSGTRLTVV.